The 20 T cell receptor beta chains reported below all come from one sample, sequenced in a study of cytomegalovirus exposure and HLA in healthy donors. The primer mix had 60 Vbeta and 13 Jbeta primers. Here immunoSEQ multiplex PCR was the method, and the copy in TCRdb shows in-frame clones only, minus some. The table lists about 150,000 clones, 60% to 80% of them singletons, with 6.5% to 7% in the top ten. Material: PBMCs. Every receptor here comes from a woman aged 40 to 50 in good health and CMV-seropositive.

V and J are TRBV29-1 and TRBJ2-1, with D possibly matching TRBD1 (6 bases). This CDR3 is built from 17 residues. V was clipped by 4 bases and J by 4 bases, with 23 bases between them. CDR1 SQVTM and CDR2 ANQGSEA come from the germline V gene. The CDR3 DNA reads TGCAGCGTTGTCTTCCAGGGGTCCCGTCTTTCGTACAATGAGCAGTTCTTC. It codes for CSVVFQGSRLSYNEQFF.

V usage is TRBV18 and J usage is TRBJ2-5; D is possibly TRBD2 (5 bases). The CDR3 spans 13 residues. V dropped 0 bases and J dropped 5 bases, with 7 bases sitting between them. Germline V gene sequence: CDR1 KGHSH, CDR2 LQKENI. The CDR3 protein is CASSPPGGETQYF. The DNA for the CDR3 is TGTGCCAGCTCACCACCCGGAGGTGAGACCCAGTACTTC.

The V call is TRBV5-1, the J call TRBJ2-7, with a tentative D call TRBD2 (5 bases). V shed 2 bases and J shed 0 bases, with 12 bases lying between them. CDR1 is SGHRS, CDR2 YFSETQ, per germline. The length of the CDR3 is 15 residues. Written as DNA, the CDR3 is TGCGCCAGCAGCTTTGGAAGCGGCACCTCCTACGAGCAGTACTTC. It translates to CASSFGSGTSYEQYF.

The chain is built from TRBV14 and TRBJ1-6; 10 nucleotides agree with TRBD1. Trimming took 3 bases from V and 14 from J; bases not matched to a gene: 7. The CDR3 length is 14 residues. Looked up from germline, CDR1 is SGHDN and CDR2 is FVKESK. CDR3 residues: CASSQGTGAIALHF. CDR3 in DNA: TGTGCCAGCAGCCAGGGGACAGGGGCCATAGCCCTCCACTTT.

This sequence joins TRBV5-1 and TRBJ2-7; 7 nucleotides line up with TRBD1. Germline CDR1 SGHRS, CDR2 YFSETQ. V was clipped by 4 bases and J by 3 bases; unmatched bases: 4. This CDR3 region has 13 residues. CDR3 nucleotides: TGCGCCAGCAGCCTCTGGACAGGCTACGAGCAGTACTTC. This gives the protein CASSLWTGYEQYF.

The rearrangement uses TRBV7-9 and TRBJ2-5; no clear D gene. CDR1 and CDR2 (germline): SEHNR, FQNEAQ (reference sequence). This CDR3 region has 14 residues. Trimming stripped 4 bases from V and 4 bases from J, with 13 bases between. Here the CDR3 DNA reads TGTGCCAGCAGCTCCATGGGCGCCACAGAGACCCAGTACTTC. Its protein is CASSSMGATETQYF.

The chain links TRBV5-6 to TRBJ2-7, with 7 bases lining up with TRBD1. V shed 0 bases and J 2 bases; nucleotides not matched to a gene: 2. CDR3 length equals 14 residues. CDR1 and CDR2 (germline): SGHDT, YYEEEE. The CDR3 DNA is TGTGCCAGCAGCTTGGACAGGGGACCCTACGAGCAGTACTTC. Translating it yields CASSLDRGPYEQYF.

The J gene is TRBJ2-7, the V gene TRBV6-1; no clear D. V was pared by 10 bases and J by 2 bases, with 18 bases between. Looked up from germline, CDR1 is MNHNS and CDR2 is SASEGT. CDR3 length: 14 amino acids. The CDR3 spells CATNRDGRTYEQYF. The CDR3 DNA is TGTGCCACGAACAGAGACGGAAGAACCTACGAGCAGTACTTC.

The rearrangement uses TRBV9 and TRBJ1-1, with TRBD1 identical over 8 bases. With 0 bases clipped from V and 5 bases from J, the junction kept 12 bases outside the gene matches. The CDR3 covers 17 residues. Germline CDR1 is SGDLS and CDR2 is YYNGEE. The CDR3 protein is CASSVAPQGALGTEAFF. CDR3 in DNA: TGTGCCAGCAGCGTAGCTCCCCAGGGGGCGCTGGGGACTGAAGCTTTCTTT.

This rearrangement joins TRBV30 to TRBJ1-6; 7 bases are a match to TRBD1. The CDR3 is made up of 16 amino acids. The germline V gene encodes CDR1 GTSNPN and CDR2 SVGIG (reference sequence). The junction had 11 bases not matched to a gene; V was cut back by 2 bases and J by 7 bases. CDR3 loop: CAWSPIGTVGNSPLHF. CDR3 coding DNA: TGTGCCTGGAGTCCAATCGGGACAGTCGGGAATTCACCCCTCCACTTT. The entire variable domain, with the rest obtained from reference TRBV30 and TRBJ1-6, is as follows: SQTIHQWPATLVQPVGSPLSLECTVEGTSNPNLYWYRQAAGRGLQLLFYSVGIGQISSEVPQNLSASRPQDRQFILSSKKLLLSDSGFYLCAWSPIGTVGNSPLHFGNGTRLTVT.

This rearrangement joins TRBV27 to TRBJ1-6, with a weak D call TRBD1 (5 bases). Germline-derived CDR1 and CDR2 are MNHEY and SMNVEV (reference sequence). The CDR3 is made up of 13 amino acids. Deletions cut 6 bases from V and 6 bases from J, with 9 bases between. CDR3 sequence reads: CASSPDSNSPLHF. The CDR3, as DNA: TGTGCCAGCAGCCCCGACAGTAATTCACCCCTCCACTTT.

The J gene is TRBJ2-3, the V gene TRBV7-3; 10 nucleotides match TRBD2. V was clipped by 3 bases and J by 3 bases; unmatched bases: 3. The CDR3 totals 15 residues. Looked up from germline, CDR1 is SGHTA and CDR2 is FQGTGA. As DNA, the CDR3 is TGTGCCAGCAGCTTGGGACTAGCGCGGACAGATACGCAGTATTTT. Protein product: CASSLGLARTDTQYF. Looking up the rest from reference TRBV7-3 and TRBJ2-3 gives the full variable domain: GAGVSQTPSNKVTEKGKYVELRCDPISGHTALYWYRQSLGQGPEFLIYFQGTGAADDSGLPNDRFFAVRPEGSVSTLKIQRTERGDSAVYLCASSLGLARTDTQYFGPGTRLTVL.

V is TRBV5-1 and J is TRBJ2-3, with D possibly TRBD1 on 6 matching bases. Looked up from germline, CDR1 is SGHRS and CDR2 is YFSETQ. V was trimmed by 5 bases and J by 2 bases, leaving 12 bases between them. The CDR3 is 14 amino acids. The CDR3 region has the DNA TGCGCCAGCAGAGAACGACAGGTCACAGATACGCAGTATTTT. Protein sequence: CASRERQVTDTQYF.

Notes on this clone: One end of the junction does not line up with germline, which may come from a read error. Other DNA sequences of this sample code for an identical CDR3. The V gene is TRBV2, the J gene TRBJ1-6, with TRBD1 matching over 7 bases. There are 14 residues in the CDR3. The germline gives CDR1 SNHLY, CDR2 FYNNEI. The CDR3 nucleotides read TGCGCCAGCCAGATGACAGGGATCAATTCACCCCTCCACTTT. Translating gives CASQMTGINSPLHF.

This chain uses TRBV10-3 with TRBJ2-2; 9 positions agree with TRBD2. Trimming removed 9 bases from V and 4 bases from J; junction bases left unmatched: 9. The CDR3 contains 15 residues. Germline V gives CDR1 ENHRY, CDR2 SYGVKD. CDR3 loop: CAMGRGGQGTGELFF. The CDR3 DNA sequence: TGTGCCATGGGGCGGGGGGGCCAAGGCACCGGGGAGCTGTTTTTT.

The V gene is TRBV11-2, the J gene TRBJ1-1; D unclear. From germline, CDR1 is SGHAT and CDR2 FQNNGV. V was trimmed by 2 bases and J by 0 bases, leaving 13 bases between them. The CDR3 is made up of 16 amino acids. CDR3: CASSLLAGGMNTEAFF. The CDR3, as DNA: TGTGCCAGCAGCTTATTGGCGGGAGGTATGAACACTGAAGCTTTCTTT.

The chain joins TRBV6-1 to TRBJ1-1; D possibly corresponds to TRBD1 (6 bases). This CDR3 is built from 14 residues. Germline CDR1 MNHNS, CDR2 SASEGT. V lost 9 bases to trimming and J lost 1 base, with 15 bases between them. CDR3 bases: TGTGCCAGTAACCTGGGACACCGGAACACTGAAGCTTTCTTT. Its protein is CASNLGHRNTEAFF.

V is TRBV6-6 and J is TRBJ1-2; a weak D match, TRBD1 (6 bases). V was pared by 8 bases and J by 1 base, with 14 bases between. The germline V gene has CDR1 MNHNY and CDR2 SVGAGI (reference sequence). The CDR3 runs to 14 residues. CDR3: CASGDRRDNYGYTF. Here the CDR3 DNA reads TGTGCCAGCGGAGACAGGAGAGATAACTATGGCTACACCTTC.

The CDR3 sequence is CASSQEMGPLAVVTQYF. CDR3 in DNA: TGTGCCAGCAGCCAAGAAATGGGTCCCCTAGCGGTCGTTACGCAGTATTTT. V and J are TRBV4-2 and TRBJ2-3; TRBD2 agrees at 7 bases. J gave up 8 bases and V 0 bases, and 14 bases lay outside the gene matches. Germline V gives CDR1 LGHNA, CDR2 YNFKEQ. There are 17 residues in the CDR3.

The chain couples TRBV7-3 to TRBJ1-1; D gene unclear. The V gene lost 1 base and the J gene lost 1 base, with 7 bases spanning the gap. This CDR3 spans 14 amino acids. CDR1 and CDR2 (germline): SGHTA, FQGTGA. The CDR3 here is CASSLRAGNTEAFF. CDR3 nucleotides: TGTGCCAGCAGCTTAAGAGCGGGGAACACTGAAGCTTTCTTT.